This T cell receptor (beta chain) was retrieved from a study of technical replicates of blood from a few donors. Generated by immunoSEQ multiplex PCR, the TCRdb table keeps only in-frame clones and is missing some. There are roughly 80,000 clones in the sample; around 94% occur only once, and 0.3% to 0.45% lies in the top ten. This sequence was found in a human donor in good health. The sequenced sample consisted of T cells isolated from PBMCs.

As DNA, the CDR3 is TGTGCCAGCAGTGAACTGGTACTAGCGGGAGAGGGCACCGGGGAGCTGTTTTTT. Translated: CASSELVLAGEGTGELFF. The chain has TRBV2 and TRBJ2-2; 11 nucleotides align to TRBD2. The V gene end was trimmed by 2 bases and the J gene end by 4 bases; junction bases not matched to a gene: 9. CDR1 is SNHLY and CDR2 is FYNNEI in the germline V gene. CDR3 length: 18 residues.